The sample holds a few counts of the clone carrying this T cell receptor beta chain. Its matching antigen is unknown. TCRdb analysed the RT-PCR reads with MiXCR anew, one entry per CDR3 protein. Among approximately 530,000 distinct CDR3 sequences, around 7.7% were seen once, and the ten largest hold around 13%. This CDR3 comprises 13 residues. V was clipped by 3 bases and J by 4 bases, with 10 bases between them. From germline, CDR1 is DFQATT and CDR2 SNEGSKA (reference sequence). This sample was taken from a study of response to subunit inactivated influenza vaccine. Notes on the study in general: A suggestion made by the authors is that each seasonal influenza vaccination recruits few new T cells.

The specimen comprised PBMCs from blood, sampled roughly 24 months after vaccination. The V gene is TRBV20-1, the J gene TRBJ2-1, with D possibly matching TRBD2 (5 bases). The source of this sequence is a man between 50 and 69 years old who received an inactivated influenza vaccine. CDR3 sequence (DNA): TGCAGTGCTAGTAAAGGAGGTTACAATGAGCAGTTCTTC. Its protein product is CSASKGGYNEQFF.